This T cell receptor (beta chain) was sequenced in a study of chemoradiotherapy in HPV16-positive cancers. Turning to the study itself: Functional T-cell assays on two HPV16-positive patients' cells defined candidate HPV-specific clones and common TCR motifs.

Produced via immunoSEQ multiplex PCR; TCRdb's table is partial and in-frame only. The sample shows some 22,000 clones, about 90% of them seen only once. Trimming pared 5 bases from V and 5 bases from J, leaving 11 bases between. The germline V gene encodes CDR1 MNHEY and CDR2 SVGAGI. The length of the CDR3 is 13 residues. This TCR derives from a human donor with HPV-associated anogenital cancer. The chain employs TRBV6-5 and TRBJ2-3; TRBD2 is a possible D gene (6 bases). This material consisted of blood, taken from a patient who underwent chemoradiotherapy. The DNA of the CDR3 is TGTGCCAGCAGTGTGGGGGAGGAAGATACGCAGTATTTT. Its protein product is CASSVGEEDTQYF.